The rows below give T cell receptor beta chains drawn from one sample of a study of CD8 T cells in Susac syndrome. TCRdb reprocessed the immunoSEQ multiplex PCR reads via MiXCR and lists one record per CDR3 protein. The repertoire consists of about 200,000 distinct CDR3 sequences, with roughly 94% occurring once and the leading ten covering about 0.1%. The material sequenced was CD4+ T cells from PBMCs. The receptors shown here come from a human donor in good health. The CDR3 runs from the conserved cysteine through the conserved F or W. A D gene is named only where the DNA matches it firmly. Clone size is given for some rows only: seen once, a few or many times, or a class if the clone is expanded.

D gene	clone size	V gene	J gene	CDR3 length	CDR3 DNA	CDR3 protein
TRBD2	NA	TRBV11-2	TRBJ2-1	15	TGTGCCAGCAGCTTACTAGCGGGAGGCATCAATGAGCAGTTCTTC	CASSLLAGGINEQFF
TRBD1	NA	TRBV5-1	TRBJ2-6	16	TGCGCCAGCAGTATTAGACAGGGATCTGGGGCCAACGTCCTGACTTTC	CASSIRQGSGANVLTF
NA	NA	TRBV3-1	TRBJ2-1	14	TGTGCCGGAGCAGGGGCATTCCTCCACAATGAGCAGTTCTTC	CAGAGAFLHNEQFF
NA	NA	TRBV5-1	TRBJ1-2	13	TGCGCCAGCAGCGCATCTGGGGGTTATGGCTACACCTTC	CASSASGGYGYTF
TRBD2	few	TRBV6-1	TRBJ2-5	14	TGTGCCAGCAGTATGGGAGGGCCACAAGAGACCCAGTACTTC	CASSMGGPQETQYF
TRBD2	NA	TRBV5-1	TRBJ2-1	14	TGCGCCAGCAGCACGGGACTAGAGGGAAATGAGCAGTTCTTC	CASSTGLEGNEQFF
NA	NA	TRBV20-1	TRBJ2-2	13	TGCAGTGCGGGACCGGGCACCACCGGGGAGCTGTTTTTT	CSAGPGTTGELFF
NA	NA	TRBV3-1	TRBJ2-2	11	TGTGCCAGCAAAGGGCCCGGGGAGCTGTTTTTT	CASKGPGELFF
NA	NA	TRBV29-1	TRBJ1-1	12	TGCAGCGGCCGATCGACGGACCTCGGGGCTTTCTTT	CSGRSTDLGAFF
NA	NA	TRBV27	TRBJ2-3	14	TGTGCCAGCAGTTTCTCTCAGTTCGCAGATACGCAGTATTTT	CASSFSQFADTQYF
TRBD2	few	TRBV3-1	TRBJ2-5	15	TGTGCCAGCAGCCCCACTAGCGGGGGCCAAGAGACCCAGTACTTC	CASSPTSGGQETQYF
TRBD2	NA	TRBV7-3	TRBJ2-3	16	TGTGCCAGCAGCTTATTATTAGCGGGATCGGGAGATACGCAGTATTTT	CASSLLLAGSGDTQYF
NA	once	TRBV29-1	TRBJ2-2	11	TGCAGCGTTGGGGTCACCGGGGAGCTGTTTTTT	CSVGVTGELFF
TRBD1	NA	TRBV7-9	TRBJ1-2	14	TGTGCCAGCAGCCTCACGACAGGGGTCTATGGCTACACCTTC	CASSLTTGVYGYTF
NA	NA	TRBV7-9	TRBJ1-1	13	TGTGCCAGCAGCGGGTGGCTCGACACTGAAGCTTTCTTT	CASSGWLDTEAFF
NA	NA	TRBV19	TRBJ2-1	10	TGTGCCAGTAGTGGCGGTGAGCAGTTCTTC	CASSGGEQFF
TRBD1	once	TRBV5-6	TRBJ2-5	14	TGTGCCAGCAGCTCGACAGGGAAACAAGAGACCCAGTACTTC	CASSSTGKQETQYF
TRBD1	NA	TRBV11-2	TRBJ1-2	13	TGTGCCAGCAGCAGGGACAGGTTCTATGGCTACACCTTC	CASSRDRFYGYTF
NA	NA	TRBV3-1	TRBJ1-4	14	TGTGCCAGCAGCCAAGATCAGGGAGATGAAAAACTGTTTTTT	CASSQDQGDEKLFF
NA	NA	TRBV24-1	TRBJ2-5	12	TGTGCCACGCAGGGAAACCAAGAGACCCAGTACTTC	CATQGNQETQYF
NA	NA	TRBV25-1	TRBJ1-4	14	TGTGCCAGCAGTGAACACCAGGGAGGGGAAAAACTGTTTTTT	CASSEHQGGEKLFF
NA	NA	TRBV29-1	TRBJ2-1	14	TGCAGCGGCACACAGGCCAACTCCTACAATGAGCAGTTCTTC	CSGTQANSYNEQFF
TRBD1	NA	TRBV9	TRBJ2-5	15	TGTGCCAGTACCGGGACAGGCCAGGTTGGAGAGACCCAGTACTTC	CASTGTGQVGETQYF
NA	NA	TRBV19	TRBJ2-5	12	TGTGCCAGTAGTATCGGCCGAGAGACCCAGTACTTC	CASSIGRETQYF
NA	NA	TRBV20-1	TRBJ2-1	13	TGCAGTGCTAGTACCAGGGCCTACAATGAGCAGTTCTTC	CSASTRAYNEQFF
TRBD1	NA	TRBV20-1	TRBJ1-2	12	TGCAGTGCTAGAGCAGGGGGCCCTGGCTACACCTTC	CSARAGGPGYTF
NA	NA	TRBV6-2/TRBV6-3	TRBJ2-2	13	TGTGCCAGCAGGAGATGGAACACCGGGGAGCTGTTTTTT	CASRRWNTGELFF
TRBD1	few	TRBV20-1	TRBJ1-5	12	TGCAGTGCTGGGACAGGCCATCAGCCCCAGCATTTT	CSAGTGHQPQHF